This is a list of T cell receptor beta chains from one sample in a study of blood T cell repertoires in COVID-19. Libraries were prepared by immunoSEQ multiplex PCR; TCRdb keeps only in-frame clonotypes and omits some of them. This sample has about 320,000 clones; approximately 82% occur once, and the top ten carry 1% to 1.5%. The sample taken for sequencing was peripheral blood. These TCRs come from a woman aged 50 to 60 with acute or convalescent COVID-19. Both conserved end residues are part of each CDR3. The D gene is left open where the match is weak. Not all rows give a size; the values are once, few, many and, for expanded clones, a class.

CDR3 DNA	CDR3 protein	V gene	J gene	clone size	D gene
TGTGCCAGCAGTTGGGACAGGGGAGAAGCTTTCTTT	CASSWDRGEAFF	TRBV28	TRBJ1-1	.	TRBD1
TGTGCCAGCAGCGTGGACACGTACACAGATACGCAGTATTTT	CASSVDTYTDTQYF	TRBV5-5	TRBJ2-3	.	.
TGTGCCAGTATGGCGGGAGGGGAGGAGCAGTTCTTC	CASMAGGEEQFF	TRBV19	TRBJ2-1	.	TRBD2
TGCGCCAGCAGCTTGGAGGCGGTGAACACTGAAGCTTTCTTT	CASSLEAVNTEAFF	TRBV5-1	TRBJ1-1	.	.
TGTGCTAGTGGTACCCCCACAGGGGGTGTCTATGGCTACACCTTC	CASGTPTGGVYGYTF	TRBV12-5	TRBJ1-2	.	TRBD1
TGTGCCAGCAGCCAAGCTAGCGGGGGGACAGATACGCAGTATTTT	CASSQASGGTDTQYF	TRBV3-1/TRBV3-2	TRBJ2-3	.	TRBD2
TGTGCCAGCAGCGTACTAGCGGGAGGTGGGGAGACCCAGTACTTC	CASSVLAGGGETQYF	TRBV3-1/TRBV3-2	TRBJ2-5	.	TRBD2
TGCGCCAGCAGCCCTGCAGGGGGTTCTTTGGGCACTGAAGCTTTCTTT	CASSPAGGSLGTEAFF	TRBV5-1	TRBJ1-1	.	TRBD1
TGTGCCTGGAGTGTTTACTTTTATGAAAAACTGTTTTTT	CAWSVYFYEKLFF	TRBV30	TRBJ1-4	.	.
TGTGCCAGCAGCTTATTAGCGGGGGTGTACACTGAAGCTTTCTTT	CASSLLAGVYTEAFF	TRBV7-2	TRBJ1-1	once	.
TGTGCCAGCAGCTCCTCGAGCGGTCCGAATGAGCAGTTCTTC	CASSSSSGPNEQFF	TRBV5-4	TRBJ2-1	.	.